The 24 T cell receptor beta chains listed next were all sequenced from one sample in a study of T-cell reconstitution after alpha-beta-depleted transplantation in children. Using unique molecular identifiers, the investigators prepared the TCRbeta library. In TCRdb, the PCR reads were re-called with MiXCR into one record per CDR3 protein. Altogether about 460,000 distinct CDR3 sequences are present, 10% to 13% being singletons, with the ten largest covering just over 2%. The material sequenced was PBMCs, taken before TCRalphabeta/CD19-depleted stem cell transplant. These receptors were taken from a child aged 2-9 years with inherited bone marrow failure, due to receive a stem cell transplant.

The CDR3 loop is CASSDEGGGYEQYF. The CDR3 DNA reads as TGTGCCAGCAGTGACGAGGGAGGCGGCTACGAGCAGTACTTC. This rearrangement joins TRBV2 to TRBJ2-7; possibly TRBD2 for D (6 bases). V was pared by 3 bases and J by 3 bases, with 12 bases between. Germline V gene data show CDR1 as SNHLY and CDR2 as FYNNEI. The length of the CDR3 is 14 residues.

There are a few counts of this clonotype. The V gene is TRBV27, the J gene TRBJ1-2; D is unresolved. The CDR3 spans 15 residues. From germline, CDR1 is MNHEY and CDR2 SMNVEV (reference sequence). Trimming stripped 6 bases from V and 0 bases from J, with 14 bases between. Written as DNA, the CDR3 is TGTGCCAGCAGATCTCCGAACAGAGCTAACTATGGCTACACCTTC. Encoded protein: CASRSPNRANYGYTF.

This clonotype was counted only a few times. The chain has TRBV6-5 and TRBJ2-7, with 10 bases matching TRBD1. Germline CDR1 and CDR2: MNHEY and SVGAGI. V trimming: 2 bases; J trimming: 3 bases; junction bases outside the gene matches: 13. The CDR3 covers 18 residues. The CDR3 nucleotides read TGTGCCAGCAGTTACCCTCCGAGCGGGACAGGGGACCTCTACGAGCAGTACTTC. Translation gives CASSYPPSGTGDLYEQYF.

This clonotype was found many times. The V and J genes are TRBV27 and TRBJ2-1, with 10 bases aligning to TRBD2. From germline, CDR1 is MNHEY and CDR2 SMNVEV (reference sequence). After removal of 4 bases from V and 8 bases from J, the junction contained 11 bases not matched to a gene. CDR3 length: 16 residues. The CDR3 sequence is CASSSLSSGSRYEQFF. CDR3 sequence (DNA): TGTGCCAGCAGTTCGCTATCTAGCGGGAGTCGGTATGAGCAGTTCTTC.

This clonotype was counted ten times or more. The chain carries TRBV5-1 and TRBJ2-1, with no clear D. Germline V lookup: CDR1 SGHRS, CDR2 YFSETQ. V gave up 0 bases and J gave up 9 bases, with 10 bases separating them. There are 13 residues in the CDR3. CDR3 sequence reads: CASSLVLETEQFF. CDR3 nucleotide sequence: TGCGCCAGCAGCTTGGTTCTCGAGACTGAGCAGTTCTTC.

This clonotype was seen many times. V gene TRBV2 combines with J gene TRBJ2-2, with D uncertain. Germline assignment: CDR1 SNHLY and CDR2 FYNNEI. The CDR3 has 13 residues. The V gene lost 7 bases and the J gene lost 3 bases, with 9 bases spanning the gap. The CDR3 region has the DNA TGTGCCAGCACCATCAAGGACACCGGGGAGCTGTTTTTT. It translates to CASTIKDTGELFF.

This clonotype occurred many times. The J gene is TRBJ2-2, the V gene TRBV27; possibly TRBD2 for D (6 bases). V gave up 6 bases and J gave up 6 bases, with 14 bases separating them. Germline CDR1 is MNHEY and CDR2 is SMNVEV (reference sequence). The CDR3 loop spans 14 amino acids. CDR3 DNA: TGTGCCAGCAGAGGAGGGAGGTTCGCCGGGGAGCTGTTTTTT. This encodes CASRGGRFAGELFF.

This chain joins TRBV21-1 and TRBJ2-7; the table's D call, TRBD1, has no DNA check behind it. TRBV21-1 is termed a pseudogene. This CDR3 has 12 amino acids. CDR3 nucleotide sequence: TGTGCCAGCAGCAGGCGACAGGCCGCACTTTACTTC. Protein sequence: CASSRRQAALYF.

Of note for this clonotype: The CDR3 ends on some other residue instead of the conserved phenylalanine or tryptophan, so this is likely a read error. V is TRBV27 and J is TRBJ2-1; D is possibly TRBD1 (6 bases). CDR1 and CDR2 from the germline V gene are MNHEY and SMNVEV (reference sequence). V was cut by 5 bases and J by 8 bases, with 19 bases left in between. This CDR3 contains 15 residues. CDR3 nucleotides: TGTGCCAGCAGTCGCCGGGACACGATGTGGGATGAGCAGTTCTTA. Amino acid sequence: CASSRRDTMWDEQFL.

This clonotype was seen ten or more times. The chain uses TRBV12-3 or TRBV12-4 and TRBJ1-5; TRBD1 matches 10 bases. V gave up 6 bases and J gave up 6 bases; unmatched junction bases: 5. The CDR3 totals 14 residues. The CDR3 nucleotides read TGTGCCAGCAGCCGGGACAGGGGCGGTCAGCCCCAGCATTTT. Amino acid sequence: CASSRDRGGQPQHF.

This clonotype showed up many times. This chain links TRBV19 with TRBJ2-3, with 7 bases fitting TRBD2. The CDR3 is made up of 13 amino acids. The V gene end was trimmed by 5 bases and the J gene end by 3 bases; junction bases not matched to a gene: 2. Germline-derived CDR1 and CDR2 are LNHDA and SQIVND (reference sequence). Written as DNA, the CDR3 is TGTGCCAGTAGTGTGGGACTAACAGATACGCAGTATTTT. It codes for CASSVGLTDTQYF.

This clonotype came up many times. The rearrangement links TRBV3-1 to TRBJ2-7, with D perhaps TRBD2 (6 bases). The V and J ends lost 4 bases and 5 bases respectively, with 21 bases between them. Germline values: CDR1 LGHDT, CDR2 YNNKEL (reference sequence). The CDR3 contains 16 residues. The CDR3 here is CASSPPRGLLKHEQYF. The CDR3 nucleotides read TGTGCCAGCAGCCCTCCCCGGGGACTTCTCAAGCACGAGCAGTACTTC.

This clonotype has a count of ten or more. The V and J genes are TRBV7-9 and TRBJ2-2, with D possibly TRBD1 on 6 matching bases. CDR3 size: 15 residues. Germline V gene data show CDR1 as SEHNR and CDR2 as FQNEAQ (reference sequence). The V gene lost 5 bases and the J gene lost 0 bases, with 10 bases spanning the gap. The CDR3, as DNA: TGTGCCAGCAGCCAACAGGGATCGAACACCGGGGAGCTGTTTTTT. Protein: CASSQQGSNTGELFF. The complete variable domain, with remaining parts taken from reference TRBV7-9 and TRBJ2-2, reads DTGVSQNPRHKITKRGQNVTFRCDPISEHNRLYWYRQTLGQGPEFLTYFQNEAQLEKSRLLSDRFSAERPKGSFSTLEIQRTEQGDSAMYLCASSQQGSNTGELFFGEGSRLTVL.

Ten or more counts support this clonotype. V usage is TRBV21-1 and J usage is TRBJ2-1. TRBV21-1 is a pseudogene segment. CDR3 length: 15 residues. CDR3 residues: CASSKAGGPYNEQFF. The CDR3, as DNA: TGTGCCAGCAGCAAAGCGGGAGGGCCCTACAATGAGCAGTTCTTC.

Regarding this clonotype: A read error is possible here, since a much larger clone lies one base away. The chain uses TRBV10-3 and TRBJ2-5; no definite D call. V lost 3 bases and J 3 bases, leaving 5 bases between the germline ends. The CDR3 has 12 residues. Germline-derived CDR1 and CDR2 are ENHRY and SYGVKD. The CDR3 protein is CAISDRKETQYF. The CDR3 region has the DNA TGTGCCATCAGTGATAGAAAAGAGACCCAGTACTTC.

This clonotype appeared many times. The gene calls are TRBV29-1 and TRBJ2-5; D might be TRBD1 or TRBD2, each matching 5 bases. The CDR3 is 14 residues long. Per the germline V gene, CDR1 is SQVTM and CDR2 is ANQGSEA. Deletions cut 7 bases from V and 5 bases from J, with 20 bases between. The CDR3, as DNA: TGCAGCGCCGAGGGGTGGCAGTCCAGGGAGACCCAGTACTTC. This encodes CSAEGWQSRETQYF.

This clonotype was found many times. The rearrangement uses TRBV3-1 and TRBJ2-5, with 7 bases identical to TRBD2. The V gene end was trimmed by 6 bases and the J gene end by 3 bases; junction bases not matched to a gene: 4. The CDR3 has 13 residues. Germline-derived CDR1 and CDR2 are LGHDT and YNNKEL (reference sequence). This CDR3 is CASRRLAEETQYF. CDR3 bases: TGTGCCAGCAGGCGACTAGCTGAAGAGACCCAGTACTTC.

This clonotype was observed many times. The V and J genes are TRBV7-2 and TRBJ2-5, with a possible D match to TRBD2 (5 bases). The CDR3 is 15 residues long. In germline, CDR1 is SGHTA, CDR2 FQGNSA. Trimming stripped 0 bases from V and 4 bases from J, with 12 bases between. In nucleotides, the CDR3 is TGTGCCAGCAGCTTAGCGAGGGCCCTTAGAGAGACCCAGTACTTC. Translating it yields CASSLARALRETQYF.

The table lists this clonotype with many counts. The CDR3 spells CASSAGGDYLSYEQYF. In DNA form, the CDR3 reads TGCGCCAGCAGCGCGGGAGGCGACTACCTCTCCTACGAGCAGTACTTC. The chain couples TRBV5-1 to TRBJ2-7, with 8 bases identical to TRBD2. Per germline, CDR1 SGHRS and CDR2 YFSETQ. This CDR3 is 16 amino acids long. The V segment lost 4 bases and the J segment 0 bases; nucleotides outside the gene matches: 9.

A word on this clonotype: This could be a read error, since a much larger clone is one nucleotide away. This chain uses TRBV6-2 or TRBV6-3 with TRBJ2-2; the D gene is possibly TRBD2 (5 bases). The CDR3 consists of 14 residues. Germline V CDR1 and CDR2: MNHEY, SVGEGT. Here the CDR3 DNA reads TGTGCCAGCAGTTACTCGAGCGGCACCGGGGAGCGGTTTTTT. The encoded protein is CASSYSSGTGERFF.

This clonotype has at least ten counts. This chain links TRBV12-3 or TRBV12-4 with TRBJ2-7; possibly TRBD1 for D (6 bases). The CDR3 has 17 amino acids. V dropped 6 bases and J dropped 0 bases, with 21 bases sitting between them. This chain's CDR3 is CASSSSPGTSVSYEQYF. DNA for the CDR3: TGTGCCAGCAGCTCTTCCCCCGGGACATCTGTCTCCTACGAGCAGTACTTC.

This clonotype was detected only a few times. This chain connects TRBV20-1 to TRBJ2-1; 10 bases are shared with TRBD2. Germline V gene lookup returns CDR1 DFQATT and CDR2 SNEGSKA (reference sequence). This CDR3 is built from 15 residues. Trimming at V came to 3 bases and at J to 8 bases, leaving 10 bases not matched to a gene. CDR3 coding DNA: TGCAGTGCTAGTGGAGCGGGAGGGCCCGGGGATGAGCAGTTCTTC. This gives the protein CSASGAGGPGDEQFF.

There are many counts of this clonotype. This chain joins TRBV11-2 and TRBJ2-1; 9 nucleotides line up with TRBD2. Trimming took 1 base from V and 0 from J; bases not matched to a gene: 4. CDR1 is SGHAT, CDR2 FQNNGV, per germline. CDR3 length equals 17 residues. CDR3 coding DNA: TGTGCCAGCAGCTTAGTTAGCGGGAGACCCTCCTACAATGAGCAGTTCTTC. Its protein is CASSLVSGRPSYNEQFF.

A remark on this clonotype: This sequence may be a read error, since a much larger clone differs from it by one base. The chain is built from TRBV29-1 and TRBJ2-7; the D is unclear. CDR1 is SQVTM and CDR2 is ANQGSEA in the germline V gene. Trimming pared 7 bases from V and 5 bases from J, leaving 9 bases between. The CDR3 runs 10 residues. For the CDR3, the DNA is TGCAGCGCAGTGGCTGACGAGCAGTACTTC. It specifies CSAVADEQYF.